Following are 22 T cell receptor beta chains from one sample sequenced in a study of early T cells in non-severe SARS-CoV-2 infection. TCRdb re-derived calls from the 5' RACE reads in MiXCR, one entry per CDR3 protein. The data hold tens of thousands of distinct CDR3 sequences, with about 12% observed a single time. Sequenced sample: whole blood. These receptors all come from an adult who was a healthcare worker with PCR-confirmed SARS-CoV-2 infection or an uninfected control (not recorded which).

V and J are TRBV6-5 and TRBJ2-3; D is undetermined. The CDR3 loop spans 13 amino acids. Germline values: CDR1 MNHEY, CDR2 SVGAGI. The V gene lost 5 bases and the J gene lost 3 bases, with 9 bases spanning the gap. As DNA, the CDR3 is TGTGCCAGCAGTGATCGTACGACAGATACGCAGTATTTT. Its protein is CASSDRTTDTQYF.

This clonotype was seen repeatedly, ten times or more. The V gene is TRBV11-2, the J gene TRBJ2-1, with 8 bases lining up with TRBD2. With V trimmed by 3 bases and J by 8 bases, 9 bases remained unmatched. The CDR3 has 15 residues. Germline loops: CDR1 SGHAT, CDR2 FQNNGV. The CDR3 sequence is CASSLGSGKMHEQFF. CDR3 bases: TGTGCCAGCAGCTTGGGTAGCGGGAAAATGCATGAGCAGTTCTTC.

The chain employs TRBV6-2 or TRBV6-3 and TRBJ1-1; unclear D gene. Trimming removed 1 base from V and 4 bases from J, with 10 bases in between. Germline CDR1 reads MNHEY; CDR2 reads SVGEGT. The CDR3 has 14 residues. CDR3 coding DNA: TGTGCCAGCAGTTACTTCGGAGGTAGCACTGAAGCTTTCTTT. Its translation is CASSYFGGSTEAFF.

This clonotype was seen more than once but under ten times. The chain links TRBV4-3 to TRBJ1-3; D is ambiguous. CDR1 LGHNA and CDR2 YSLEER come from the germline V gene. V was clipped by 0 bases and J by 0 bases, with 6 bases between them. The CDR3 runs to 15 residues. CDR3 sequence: CASSQEANSGNTIYF. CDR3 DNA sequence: TGCGCCAGCAGCCAAGAGGCGAACTCTGGAAACACCATATATTTT.

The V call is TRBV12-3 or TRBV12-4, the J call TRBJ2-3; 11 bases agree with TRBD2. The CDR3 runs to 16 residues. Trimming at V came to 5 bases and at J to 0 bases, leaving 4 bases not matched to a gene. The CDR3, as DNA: TGTGCCAGCAGTCCGGGACTAGCGGAGAGCACAGATACGCAGTATTTT. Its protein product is CASSPGLAESTDTQYF.

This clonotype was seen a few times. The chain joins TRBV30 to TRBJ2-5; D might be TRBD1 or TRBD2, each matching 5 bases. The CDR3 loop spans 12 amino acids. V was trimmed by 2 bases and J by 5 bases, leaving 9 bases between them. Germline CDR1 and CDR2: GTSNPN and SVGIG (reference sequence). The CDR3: CAWSRGKETQYF. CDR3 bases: TGTGCCTGGAGTCGGGGCAAGGAGACCCAGTACTTC.

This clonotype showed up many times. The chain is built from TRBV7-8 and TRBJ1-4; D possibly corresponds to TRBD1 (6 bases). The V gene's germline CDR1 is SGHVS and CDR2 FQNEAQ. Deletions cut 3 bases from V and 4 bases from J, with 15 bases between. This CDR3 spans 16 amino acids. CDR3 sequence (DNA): TGTGCCAGCAGCTTGCTCACAGGGCGGAATAATGAAAAACTGTTTTTT. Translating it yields CASSLLTGRNNEKLFF.

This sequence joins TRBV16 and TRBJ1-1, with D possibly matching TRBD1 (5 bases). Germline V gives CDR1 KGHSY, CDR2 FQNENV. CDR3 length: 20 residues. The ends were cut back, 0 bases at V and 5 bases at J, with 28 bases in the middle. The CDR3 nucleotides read TGTGCCAGCAGCCAATCTGGGTCAAGGGGATTGACCCGGGGAGAGACTGAAGCTTTCTTT. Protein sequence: CASSQSGSRGLTRGETEAFF.

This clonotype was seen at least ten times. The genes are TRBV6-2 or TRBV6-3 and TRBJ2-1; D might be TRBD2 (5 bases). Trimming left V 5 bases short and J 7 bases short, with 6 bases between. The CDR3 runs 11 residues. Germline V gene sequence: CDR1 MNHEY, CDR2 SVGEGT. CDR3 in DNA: TGTGCCAGCAGTGGCGGGAATGAGCAGTTCTTC. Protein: CASSGGNEQFF.

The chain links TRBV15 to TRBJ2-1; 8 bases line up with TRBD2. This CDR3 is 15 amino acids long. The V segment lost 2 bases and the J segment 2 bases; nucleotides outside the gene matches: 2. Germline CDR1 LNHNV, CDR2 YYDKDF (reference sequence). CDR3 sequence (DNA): TGTGCCACCAGCAGAAGACTAGCGCCCTACAATGAGCAGTTCTTC. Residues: CATSRRLAPYNEQFF.

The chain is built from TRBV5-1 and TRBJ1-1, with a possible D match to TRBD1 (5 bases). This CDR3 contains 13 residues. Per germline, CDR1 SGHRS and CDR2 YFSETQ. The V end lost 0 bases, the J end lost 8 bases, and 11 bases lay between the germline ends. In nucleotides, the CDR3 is TGCGCCAGCAGCTTGGTGGTACAGGAGGAAGCTTTCTTT. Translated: CASSLVVQEEAFF.

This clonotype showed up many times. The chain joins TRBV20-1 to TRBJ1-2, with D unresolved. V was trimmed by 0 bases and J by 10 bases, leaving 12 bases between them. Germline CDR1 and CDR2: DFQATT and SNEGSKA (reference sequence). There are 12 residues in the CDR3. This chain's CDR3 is CSARDETDSYTF. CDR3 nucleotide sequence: TGCAGTGCTAGAGATGAAACAGACTCCTACACCTTC.

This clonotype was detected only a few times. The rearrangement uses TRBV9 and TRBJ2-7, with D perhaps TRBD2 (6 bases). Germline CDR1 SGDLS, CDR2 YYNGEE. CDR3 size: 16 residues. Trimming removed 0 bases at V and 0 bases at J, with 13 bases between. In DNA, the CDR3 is TGTGCCAGCAGCGTAGGTCTGGAGGGAGCCTCCTACGAGCAGTACTTC. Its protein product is CASSVGLEGASYEQYF.

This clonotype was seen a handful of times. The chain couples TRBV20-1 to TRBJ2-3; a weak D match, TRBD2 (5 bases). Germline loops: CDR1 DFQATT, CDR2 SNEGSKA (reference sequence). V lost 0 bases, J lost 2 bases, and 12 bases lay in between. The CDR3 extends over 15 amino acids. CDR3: CSARDGAESTDTQYF. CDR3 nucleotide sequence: TGCAGTGCTAGAGACGGAGCGGAATCCACAGATACGCAGTATTTT.

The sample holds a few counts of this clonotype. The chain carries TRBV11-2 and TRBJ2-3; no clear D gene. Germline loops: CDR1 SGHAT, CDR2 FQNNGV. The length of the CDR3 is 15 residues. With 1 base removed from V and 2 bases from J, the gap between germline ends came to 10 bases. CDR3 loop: CASSLAPLFTDTQYF. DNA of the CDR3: TGTGCCAGCAGCTTAGCCCCCCTTTTCACAGATACGCAGTATTTT.

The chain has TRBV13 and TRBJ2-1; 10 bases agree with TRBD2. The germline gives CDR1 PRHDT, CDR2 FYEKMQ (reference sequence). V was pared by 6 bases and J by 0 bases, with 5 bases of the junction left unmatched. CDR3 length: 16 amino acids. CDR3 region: CASSRLAGDSYNEQFF. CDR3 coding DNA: TGTGCCAGCAGTCGACTAGCGGGTGACTCCTACAATGAGCAGTTCTTC.

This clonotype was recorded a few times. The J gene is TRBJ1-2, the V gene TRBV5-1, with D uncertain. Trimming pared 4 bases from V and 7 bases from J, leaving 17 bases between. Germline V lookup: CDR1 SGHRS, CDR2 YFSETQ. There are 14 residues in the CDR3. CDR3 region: CASSPKRESTGYTF. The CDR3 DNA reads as TGCGCCAGCAGCCCTAAACGGGAGAGTACTGGCTACACCTTC. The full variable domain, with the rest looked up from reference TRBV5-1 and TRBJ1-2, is KAGVTQTPRYLIKTRGQQVTLSCSPISGHRSVSWYQQTPGQGLQFLFEYFSETQRNKGNFPGRFSGRQFSNSRSEMNVSTLELGDSALYLCASSPKRESTGYTFGSGTRLTVV.

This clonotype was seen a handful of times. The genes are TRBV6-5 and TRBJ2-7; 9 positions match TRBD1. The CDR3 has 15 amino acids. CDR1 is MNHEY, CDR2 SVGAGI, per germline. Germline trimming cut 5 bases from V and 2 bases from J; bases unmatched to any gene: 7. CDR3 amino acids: CASSTETGGPYEQYF. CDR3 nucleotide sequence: TGTGCCAGCAGTACGGAGACAGGGGGACCCTACGAGCAGTACTTC.

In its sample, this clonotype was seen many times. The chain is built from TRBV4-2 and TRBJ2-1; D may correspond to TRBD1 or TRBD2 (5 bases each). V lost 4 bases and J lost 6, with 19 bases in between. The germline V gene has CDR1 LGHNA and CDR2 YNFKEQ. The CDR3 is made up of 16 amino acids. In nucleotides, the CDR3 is TGTGCCAGCAGCCCCGGGGCAGGAGGTGGGGGCAATGAGCAGTTCTTC. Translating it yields CASSPGAGGGGNEQFF.

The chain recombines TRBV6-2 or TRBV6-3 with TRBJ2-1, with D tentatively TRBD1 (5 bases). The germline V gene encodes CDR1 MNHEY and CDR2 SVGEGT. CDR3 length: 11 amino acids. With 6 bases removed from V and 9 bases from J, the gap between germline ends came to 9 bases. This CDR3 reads CASSRDLEQFF. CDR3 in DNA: TGTGCCAGCAGCAGGGATCTTGAGCAGTTCTTC.

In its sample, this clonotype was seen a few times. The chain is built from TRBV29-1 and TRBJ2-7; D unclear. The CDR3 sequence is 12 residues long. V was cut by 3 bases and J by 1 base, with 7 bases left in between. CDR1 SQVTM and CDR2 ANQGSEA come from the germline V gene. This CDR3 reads CSVDDTSYEQYF. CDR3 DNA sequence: TGCAGCGTTGATGACACTTCCTACGAGCAGTACTTC.

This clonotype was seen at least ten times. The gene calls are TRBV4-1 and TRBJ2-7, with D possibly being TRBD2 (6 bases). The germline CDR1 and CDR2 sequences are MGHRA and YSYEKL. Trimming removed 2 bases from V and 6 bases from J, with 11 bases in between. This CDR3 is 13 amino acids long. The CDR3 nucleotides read TGCGCCAGCAGCCAATCTCTAGCGCGCGAGCAGTACTTC. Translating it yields CASSQSLAREQYF.